Listed below are T cell receptor beta chains from one sample, sequenced in a study of T cells after yellow fever vaccination. TCRdb called the 5' RACE reads again in MiXCR, with one record for every CDR3 protein. This table holds a few hundred thousand distinct CDR3 sequences, roughly 21% found once. This specimen consisted of PBMCs, obtained 15 days after the yellow fever booster vaccination. The origin of the receptors is a man between 25 and 39 years old who received the YFV17D yellow fever vaccine. Both conserved end residues are part of each CDR3. The order of the fields is CDR3 DNA, CDR3 protein, clone size, J gene, D gene, V gene. The D gene is left open where the match is weak. The listing skips clone size in some rows; elsewhere it reads once, few, many or a size class.

DNA: TGTGCTAGTGGTTTGAACCAAGGGGAGGCCCAGCATTTT; CDR3: CASGLNQGEAQHF; size: .; J: TRBJ1-5; D: .; V: TRBV12-5
DNA: TGTGCCAGCAGGTATACTACAGGGATCCCCAATGAGCAGTTCTTC; CDR3: CASRYTTGIPNEQFF; size: .; J: TRBJ2-1; D: .; V: TRBV6-5
DNA: TGTGCCAGCAGTCCCCCCTTGGCGGGCACAGATACGCAGTATTTT; CDR3: CASSPPLAGTDTQYF; size: .; J: TRBJ2-3; D: .; V: TRBV28
DNA: TGTGCCAGCAGTGAGGCACCGGGACAGGGGGTGGATGAGCAGTTCTTC; CDR3: CASSEAPGQGVDEQFF; size: .; J: TRBJ2-1; D: TRBD1; V: TRBV6-1
DNA: TGTGCCAGCAGCTACCCAGGGGGTGAGCAGTTCTTC; CDR3: CASSYPGGEQFF; size: .; J: TRBJ2-1; D: TRBD1; V: TRBV12-3/TRBV12-4
DNA: TGTGCCAGCAGCCTGAATAACCTGGGGACAGCGTATCAGTACTTC; CDR3: CASSLNNLGTAYQYF; size: .; J: TRBJ2-4; D: TRBD1; V: TRBV5-6
DNA: TGTGCCAGCAGTTACGATAACTCCCGGGACTACGCACCCGAGCAGTACTTC; CDR3: CASSYDNSRDYAPEQYF; size: .; J: TRBJ2-7; D: TRBD2; V: TRBV6-2/TRBV6-3
DNA: TGTGCCAGCAGCGGAAACTCAGGGTATCAGTATTTT; CDR3: CASSGNSGYQYF; size: few; J: TRBJ2-3; D: .; V: TRBV9
DNA: TGTGCCAGCAGTTCGGTGCCTCTCCATCCCTACGAGCAGTACTTC; CDR3: CASSSVPLHPYEQYF; size: few; J: TRBJ2-7; D: .; V: TRBV5-6
DNA: TGTGCCAGCAGTGGGGGTTGGGGGAACAGCTACAATGAGCAGTTCTTC; CDR3: CASSGGWGNSYNEQFF; size: few; J: TRBJ2-1; D: .; V: TRBV12-3/TRBV12-4
DNA: TGTGCCAGCAGTGAACCGACTAGCGGGAGGGTTGAGCGCAATGAGCAGTTCTTC; CDR3: CASSEPTSGRVERNEQFF; size: once; J: TRBJ2-1; D: TRBD2; V: TRBV6-1
DNA: TGTGCCAGCTCACGAGAACAGGGGAACTACGAGCAGTACTTC; CDR3: CASSREQGNYEQYF; size: once; J: TRBJ2-7; D: TRBD1; V: TRBV18
DNA: TGCGCCAGCAGCTTGGCCCAGACTAGCGGGGTCAATGAGCAGTTCTTC; CDR3: CASSLAQTSGVNEQFF; size: .; J: TRBJ2-1; D: TRBD2; V: TRBV5-1
DNA: TGCGCCAGCAGCCGCCTAGACGGGGGACTAGCTGGCAATGAGCAGTTCTTC; CDR3: CASSRLDGGLAGNEQFF; size: few; J: TRBJ2-1; D: TRBD2; V: TRBV4-1
DNA: TGTGCCAGCAGCATGATTGACAGGCGCCCCTACGAGCAGTACTTC; CDR3: CASSMIDRRPYEQYF; size: .; J: TRBJ2-7; D: .; V: TRBV21-1
DNA: TGTGCCAGCAGCTTAGGGCTAGATGCCGGGGAGCTGTTTTTT; CDR3: CASSLGLDAGELFF; size: few; J: TRBJ2-2; D: .; V: TRBV11-2
DNA: TGCAGTGCTAGAGGGTCGCGGGAGGTACCCCTTTACGAGCAGTACTTC; CDR3: CSARGSREVPLYEQYF; size: .; J: TRBJ2-7; D: TRBD2; V: TRBV20-1
DNA: TGCAGCGGGGGACAGGGTGGAACTGAAGCTTTCTTT; CDR3: CSGGQGGTEAFF; size: few; J: TRBJ1-1; D: TRBD1; V: TRBV29-1
DNA: TGTGCCAGCAGACAGAAAAAGGACAGCAATGAGCAGTTCTTC; CDR3: CASRQKKDSNEQFF; size: few; J: TRBJ2-1; D: .; V: TRBV6-1
DNA: TGTGCCAGCAGCCAACTAGCGGGAGTGATAGATACGCAGTATTTT; CDR3: CASSQLAGVIDTQYF; size: few; J: TRBJ2-3; D: TRBD2; V: TRBV6-1
DNA: TGTGCCAGCTCACCAGGGACTAGCGGGAGCGGCCAAGAGACCCAGTACTTC; CDR3: CASSPGTSGSGQETQYF; size: few; J: TRBJ2-5; D: TRBD2; V: TRBV18
DNA: TGTGCCAGCAGCCAATCGGGGACAGGGTGGGGGCAGCCCCAGCATTTT; CDR3: CASSQSGTGWGQPQHF; size: .; J: TRBJ1-5; D: TRBD1; V: TRBV4-2
DNA: TGTGCCACCAGCTCACAGGCCCAAGAGACCCAGTACTTC; CDR3: CATSSQAQETQYF; size: few; J: TRBJ2-5; D: .; V: TRBV15
DNA: TGCAGCGGACGGGACGCCGTCGGGAAGTACTTC; CDR3: CSGRDAVGKYF; size: .; J: TRBJ2-7; D: .; V: TRBV29-1
DNA: TGTGCCATCAGCGGACAGGGGAACACTGAAGCTTTCTTT; CDR3: CAISGQGNTEAFF; size: few; J: TRBJ1-1; D: TRBD1; V: TRBV10-3
DNA: TGTGCCAGTGGGCTGGGGAAGAACGGGGAGCTGTTTTTT; CDR3: CASGLGKNGELFF; size: .; J: TRBJ2-2; D: .; V: TRBV28
DNA: TGTGCCAGCAGTCCAAGTTGGGAGACCCAGTACTTC; CDR3: CASSPSWETQYF; size: few; J: TRBJ2-5; D: .; V: TRBV11-2
DNA: TGCGCCAGCAGCTTGGCAACGGGACCGAAGTATTTT; CDR3: CASSLATGPKYF; size: few; J: TRBJ2-3; D: .; V: TRBV5-1
DNA: TGTGCCAGCAGTGTGGACCCGTGGCGGGTAACGGATGAGGGGGACTTTTACAATGAGCAGTTCTTC; CDR3: CASSVDPWRVTDEGDFYNEQFF; size: once; J: TRBJ2-1; D: .; V: TRBV2
DNA: TGTGCCAGCAGTACCCACACCCTCCACTTT; CDR3: CASSTHTLHF; size: few; J: TRBJ1-6; D: .; V: TRBV28
DNA: TGTGCCTGGAACATCGGACAGGGATTTTTAGATACGCAGTATTTT; CDR3: CAWNIGQGFLDTQYF; size: .; J: TRBJ2-3; D: TRBD1; V: TRBV30
DNA: TGCAGTGCGTACAGGGGTCTGGAGGAGCAGTACTTC; CDR3: CSAYRGLEEQYF; size: .; J: TRBJ2-7; D: TRBD1; V: TRBV20-1
DNA: TGCAGTGCTAGAGTTGGAGGGGGCGGCGAAAAACTGTTTTTT; CDR3: CSARVGGGGEKLFF; size: few; J: TRBJ1-4; D: TRBD1; V: TRBV20-1
DNA: TGTGCCAGCATCTTGGCCACATCACAAGAGACCCAGTACTTC; CDR3: CASILATSQETQYF; size: .; J: TRBJ2-5; D: .; V: TRBV5-4
DNA: TGTGCCAGCAGCTTAGATTGGGCTGAAGCTTTCTTT; CDR3: CASSLDWAEAFF; size: .; J: TRBJ1-1; D: .; V: TRBV7-2
DNA: TGTGCCAGCAGTTCGGACAGGCCCCCTTCCACAGATACGCAGTATTTT; CDR3: CASSSDRPPSTDTQYF; size: .; J: TRBJ2-3; D: TRBD1; V: TRBV6-5
DNA: TGCAGTGCCCACCGGGACCTTAATGAAAAACTGTTTTTT; CDR3: CSAHRDLNEKLFF; size: .; J: TRBJ1-4; D: .; V: TRBV20-1
DNA: TGCAGCGTGGTCCGTGTTCCTAGCAATGAGCAGTTCTTC; CDR3: CSVVRVPSNEQFF; size: few; J: TRBJ2-1; D: .; V: TRBV29-1
DNA: TGCGCCAGCAGCTTGGCCGAGGGACTAGCGGGATACAATGAGCAGTTCTTC; CDR3: CASSLAEGLAGYNEQFF; size: .; J: TRBJ2-1; D: TRBD2; V: TRBV5-1